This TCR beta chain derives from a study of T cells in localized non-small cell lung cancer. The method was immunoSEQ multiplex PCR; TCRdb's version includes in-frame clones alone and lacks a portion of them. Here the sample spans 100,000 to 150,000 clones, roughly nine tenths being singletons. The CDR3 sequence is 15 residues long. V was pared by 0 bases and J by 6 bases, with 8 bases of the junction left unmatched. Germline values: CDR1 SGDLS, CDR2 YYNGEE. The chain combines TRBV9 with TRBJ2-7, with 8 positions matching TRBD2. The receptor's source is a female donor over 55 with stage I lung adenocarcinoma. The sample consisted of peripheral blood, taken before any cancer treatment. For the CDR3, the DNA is TGTGCCAGCAGCGTAGTGTCAGCGGGAGCCTCCGAGCAGTACTTC. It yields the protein CASSVVSAGASEQYF.